A selection of T cell receptor beta chains follows, all from one sample in a study of shared clonotypes between healthy human individuals. Some clones are missing from TCRdb's copy, which holds only in-frame ones; the method was immunoSEQ multiplex PCR. The data hold a few million clones, with around 95% observed a single time. Material: naive CD4+ T cells sorted from blood. These TCRs come from a man between 18 and 35 years old in good health. The CDR3 runs from the conserved cysteine through the conserved F or W. D genes are given only for firm matches. Size values are once, few and many counts, or a class for expanded clones, and some rows have none.

clone_size d_call j_call v_call cdr3_nt cdr3_aa
- - TRBJ1-3 TRBV7-9 TGTGCCAGCATCGATATACCCCGCTCTGGAAACACCATATATTTT CASIDIPRSGNTIYF
- TRBD2 TRBJ2-7 TRBV10-3 TGTGCCATAAGGACTAGCGGGAGCTACGAGCAGTACTTC CAIRTSGSYEQYF
- - TRBJ1-5 TRBV5-4 TGTGCCAGCAGCTCCGGGGCGGGCAATCAGCCCCAGCATTTT CASSSGAGNQPQHF
- - TRBJ2-7 TRBV21-1 TGTGCCAGCATACTGATGTGTTTAAGTCTGGTAGGCTCAGAGCAGTACTTC CASILMCLSLVGSEQYF
- - TRBJ2-2 TRBV5-1 TGCGCCAGCAGTCCTGAGGGGTCGGGCTCCGGGGAGCTGTTTTTT CASSPEGSGSGELFF
- TRBD1 TRBJ1-6 TRBV6-4 TGTGCCAGCAGAGCCCGACAGGGGGAGAATTCACCCCTCCACTTT CASRARQGENSPLHF
- - TRBJ2-3 TRBV4-2 TGTGCCAGCAGCCAAGATCTGGAGATCACAGATACGCAGTATTTT CASSQDLEITDTQYF
once - TRBJ2-3 TRBV4-2 TGTGCCAGCAGCCAAGTCGGGGATAGCACAGATACGCAGTATTTT CASSQVGDSTDTQYF
- - TRBJ2-7 TRBV6-6 TGTGCCAGCAGCGACCCGTCGGGACACCATTTC CASSDPSGHHF
- - TRBJ2-7 TRBV5-1 TGCGCCAGCAGCTTGGGAGGGACACAAGACTACGAGCAGTACTTC CASSLGGTQDYEQYF
- - TRBJ1-5 TRBV6-6 TGTGCCAGCACCACAGGTAATCAGCCCCAGCATTTT CASTTGNQPQHF
- - TRBJ2-2 TRBV30 TGTGCCTGGGGGACGGGCCCCAGCACCGGGGAGCTGTTTTTT CAWGTGPSTGELFF
- - TRBJ2-1 TRBV5-1 TGCGCCAGCAGCTTGGTCGGAAACAATGAGCAGTTCTTC CASSLVGNNEQFF
- - TRBJ2-3 TRBV18 TGTGCCAGCTCACTACAGGGACATACGCAGTATTTT CASSLQGHTQYF
- TRBD1 TRBJ1-2 TRBV5-4 TGTGCCAGCAGCTTGGGGGACAGGGGGCAGTCGGATGGCTACACCTTC CASSLGDRGQSDGYTF